Following are 20 T cell receptor beta chains from one sample sequenced in a study of beta chain features in type 1 diabetes. Reverse transcribing all isolated RNA meant expressed TCRB transcripts were sequenced. Sequencing used immunoSEQ multiplex PCR; TCRdb keeps in-frame clones, though not all of them. The sample has hundreds of thousands of clones, around 16% seen once; the top ten hold around 0.095%. Sequenced: naive CD4+ T cells from blood. The origin of the receptors is a man in his late teens or twenties in good health.

The chain carries TRBV7-9 and TRBJ2-1; maybe TRBD1 (6 bases). V was trimmed by 8 bases and J by 5 bases, leaving 22 bases between them. The length of the CDR3 is 16 residues. Germline V gene lookup returns CDR1 SEHNR and CDR2 FQNEAQ (reference sequence). Here the CDR3 reads CASPQRGNRGHNEQFF. CDR3 coding DNA: TGTGCCAGCCCCCAGAGGGGGAACCGGGGACACAATGAGCAGTTCTTC.

The chain combines TRBV7-2 with TRBJ2-7; TRBD1 matches at 7 bases. Germline V gene lookup returns CDR1 SGHTA and CDR2 FQGNSA. CDR3 length: 15 amino acids. V shed 3 bases and J 2 bases; nucleotides not matched to a gene: 7. The CDR3 protein is CASSLAWDRTYEQYF. As DNA, the CDR3 is TGTGCCAGCAGCTTGGCATGGGACAGAACCTACGAGCAGTACTTC.

This chain joins TRBV29-1 and TRBJ1-5; 7 nucleotides match TRBD1. Losses at the gene ends were 2 bases for V and 5 bases for J; bases not matched to a gene: 6. There are 14 residues in the CDR3. From germline, CDR1 is SQVTM and CDR2 ANQGSEA. In nucleotides, the CDR3 is TGCAGCGTTGAAACAGGGGTGAGCGATCAGCCCCAGCATTTT. Translation gives CSVETGVSDQPQHF.

This sequence joins TRBV9 and TRBJ2-5; D gene ambiguous. CDR1 is SGDLS, CDR2 YYNGEE, per germline. V was clipped by 0 bases and J by 2 bases, with 14 bases between them. This CDR3 is built from 16 residues. CDR3 nucleotide sequence: TGTGCCAGCAGCGTAGCCCCGAGCTCTGGGCAAGAGACCCAGTACTTC. Amino acids: CASSVAPSSGQETQYF.

The chain uses TRBV29-1 and TRBJ2-7, with a tentative D call TRBD2 (5 bases). V lost 5 bases, J lost 3 bases, and 20 bases lay in between. Looked up from germline, CDR1 is SQVTM and CDR2 is ANQGSEA. The CDR3 is 15 amino acids. Here the CDR3 reads CSVTYEGLGNYEQYF. The CDR3, as DNA: TGCAGCGTTACCTACGAGGGCCTGGGGAACTACGAGCAGTACTTC.

Regarding this clone: Other DNA sequences in the sample encode the same CDR3. The chain recombines TRBV29-1 with TRBJ1-6; TRBD1 aligns across 8 bases. Germline V gene lookup returns CDR1 SQVTM and CDR2 ANQGSEA. The CDR3 has 13 amino acids. V lost 6 bases to trimming and J lost 5 bases; unmatched junction nucleotides: 3. CDR3: CSVRDRNNSPLHF. DNA of the CDR3: TGCAGCGTCCGGGACAGGAATAATTCACCCCTCCACTTT.

This clone was detected only a few times. This chain joins TRBV19 and TRBJ2-7; the match to TRBD1 covers 7 bases. After removal of 6 bases from V and 1 base from J, the junction contained 12 bases not matched to a gene. This CDR3 contains 16 residues. Germline V gene data show CDR1 as LNHDA and CDR2 as SQIVND (reference sequence). CDR3 amino acids: CASSLNSGTASYEQYF. The CDR3 nucleotides are TGTGCCAGTAGCCTCAACTCCGGGACAGCGTCCTACGAGCAGTACTTC. The entire variable domain, with the rest obtained from reference TRBV19 and TRBJ2-7, is as follows: DGGITQSPKYLFRKEGQNVTLSCEQNLNHDAMYWYRQDPGQGLRLIYYSQIVNDFQKGDIAEGYSVSREKKESFPLTVTSAQKNPTAFYLCASSLNSGTASYEQYFGPGTRLTVT.

V is TRBV5-7 and J is TRBJ2-1; no firm D call. TRBV5-7 is classed as an ORF, of uncertain function. Trimming took 5 bases from V and 3 from J, leaving 9 bases between them. The CDR3 sequence is 13 residues long. This CDR3 is CASRLNSYNEQFF. In DNA, the CDR3 is TGTGCCAGCAGGTTGAACAGCTACAATGAGCAGTTCTTC.

The chain links TRBV29-1 to TRBJ2-1, with TRBD1 matching over 11 bases. The CDR3 runs 14 residues. Looked up from germline, CDR1 is SQVTM and CDR2 is ANQGSEA. V trimming: 4 bases; J trimming: 4 bases; junction bases outside the gene matches: 3. CDR3 DNA sequence: TGCAGCGTTGGGGGGACAGGGGGTTACAATGAGCAGTTCTTC. Its translation: CSVGGTGGYNEQFF.

V and J are TRBV11-1 and TRBJ1-5, with D unresolved. CDR1 and CDR2 from the germline V gene are SGHAT and FQDESV (reference sequence). Trimming pared 0 bases from V and 7 bases from J, leaving 7 bases between. The CDR3 runs to 13 residues. In DNA form, the CDR3 reads TGTGCCAGCAGCTTAGCACCCGGGCAGCCCCAGCATTTT. It codes for CASSLAPGQPQHF.

DNA for the CDR3: TGCGCCAGCAGCTTGGCCACGCACACTGAAGCTTTCTTT. This encodes CASSLATHTEAFF. V usage is TRBV5-1 and J usage is TRBJ1-1, with D uncertain. The CDR3 spans 13 residues. Trimming removed 0 bases from V and 3 bases from J, with 6 bases in between. The germline CDR1 and CDR2 sequences are SGHRS and YFSETQ.

A few counts support this clone. The chain links TRBV7-2 to TRBJ1-1, with TRBD1 matching 8 bases. This CDR3 has 14 residues. Germline V gene sequence: CDR1 SGHTA, CDR2 FQGNSA. The trim removed 5 bases at V and 1 base at J, leaving 3 bases unmatched. The CDR3 DNA sequence: TGTGCCAGCAGCCCGGGACAGGCGAACACTGAAGCTTTCTTT. Residues: CASSPGQANTEAFF.

The chain carries TRBV7-2 and TRBJ1-5, with no clear D. Trimming pared 2 bases from V and 1 base from J, leaving 3 bases between. This CDR3 contains 13 residues. Germline CDR1 is SGHTA and CDR2 is FQGNSA. DNA of the CDR3: TGTGCCAGCAGCTTAAGGAGCAATCAGCCCCAGCATTTT. Translation gives CASSLRSNQPQHF.

This clone was observed a few times. J is TRBJ2-4 and V is TRBV7-2; 10 bases are shared with TRBD2. V was clipped by 5 bases and J by 0 bases; unmatched bases: 13. Germline lookup yields CDR1 SGHTA and CDR2 FQGNSA. The CDR3 runs to 19 residues. CDR3 residues: CASSLWVTSGDLAKNIQYF. CDR3 nucleotide sequence: TGTGCCAGCAGCCTATGGGTAACTAGCGGGGATCTAGCCAAAAACATTCAGTACTTC.

The gene calls are TRBV19 and TRBJ2-3, with D perhaps TRBD1 or TRBD2 (5 bases each). Trimming stripped 6 bases from V and 2 bases from J, with 15 bases between. The CDR3 contains 15 residues. CDR1 is LNHDA, CDR2 SQIVND, per germline (reference sequence). CDR3: CASRTGRHTTDTQYF. CDR3 nucleotide sequence: TGTGCCAGTAGAACGGGACGGCATACCACAGATACGCAGTATTTT. The full variable domain, with the rest looked up from reference TRBV19 and TRBJ2-3, is DGGITQSPKYLFRKEGQNVTLSCEQNLNHDAMYWYRQDPGQGLRLIYYSQIVNDFQKGDIAEGYSVSREKKESFPLTVTSAQKNPTAFYLCASRTGRHTTDTQYFGPGTRLTVL.

The V and J genes are TRBV19 and TRBJ2-3, with unresolved D. The CDR3 consists of 12 residues. V was shortened by 6 bases and J by 2 bases, with 6 bases between the two germline ends. Per the germline V gene, CDR1 is LNHDA and CDR2 is SQIVND (reference sequence). CDR3 nucleotide sequence: TGTGCCAGTAGCCCATCCACAGATACGCAGTATTTT. Encoded protein: CASSPSTDTQYF.

This clone has only a few counts. This chain connects TRBV18 to TRBJ1-4, with D maybe TRBD1 (5 bases). This CDR3 region has 13 residues. Deletions cut 3 bases from V and 8 bases from J, with 10 bases between. CDR1 KGHSH and CDR2 LQKENI come from the germline V gene. CDR3 sequence (DNA): TGTGCCAGCTCACCCTTAGGGGACGAAAAACTGTTTTTT. Translating gives CASSPLGDEKLFF.

The chain recombines TRBV19 with TRBJ2-7; the D gene could be TRBD1 or TRBD2 (5 bases each). CDR1 is LNHDA and CDR2 is SQIVND in the germline V gene (reference sequence). V gave up 1 base and J gave up 0 bases, with 10 bases separating them. This CDR3 spans 15 amino acids. CDR3 coding DNA: TGTGCCAGTAGTATAGCGGGGCAGTCCTCCTACGAGCAGTACTTC. Translated: CASSIAGQSSYEQYF.

V usage is TRBV5-1 and J usage is TRBJ1-1; D is perhaps TRBD1 (6 bases). The CDR3 is 13 amino acids. Germline CDR1 SGHRS, CDR2 YFSETQ. With 2 bases removed from V and 4 bases from J, the gap between germline ends came to 9 bases. DNA of the CDR3: TGCGCCAGCAGCTTAACAGGGTCCACTGAAGCTTTCTTT. Residues: CASSLTGSTEAFF. Full variable domain (missing parts from reference TRBV5-1 and TRBJ1-1): KAGVTQTPRYLIKTRGQQVTLSCSPISGHRSVSWYQQTPGQGLQFLFEYFSETQRNKGNFPGRFSGRQFSNSRSEMNVSTLELGDSALYLCASSLTGSTEAFFGQGTRLTVV.

CDR3 sequence (DNA): TGTGCCAGCAAAGGCAACCCCTACGAGCAGTACTTC. Translation: CASKGNPYEQYF. The rearrangement uses TRBV25-1 and TRBJ2-7, with D uncertain. The CDR3 length is 12 residues. CDR1 is MGHDK, CDR2 SYGVNS, per germline. Trimming removed 7 bases at V and 2 bases at J, with 9 bases between.